This T cell receptor (beta chain) was sequenced during a study of T-cell memory formation after mild COVID-19. Study conclusions and caveats: The second-wave clones peaking on day 37 were not confirmed as SARS-CoV-2-specific. Later expanders leaned toward CD4+, whereas clones contracting from day 15 to 85 were balanced CD4/CD8.

The V end was cut by 2 bases, the J end by 8 bases, with 18 bases between. CDR1 is MNHEY, CDR2 SMNVEV, per germline (reference sequence). The CDR3 loop spans 15 amino acids. TCRdb analysed the 5' RACE reads with MiXCR anew, one entry per CDR3 protein. The sample lists roughly 110,000 distinct CDR3 sequences, over 20% occurring once. Note on this clonotype: Its target is not known.

The clonotype was recovered from a man aged 18-30 years who had mild COVID-19 (a few samples of this study predate the infection). Cell type and time point are not known. The rearrangement links TRBV27 to TRBJ1-2, with D maybe TRBD1 (6 bases). The specimen sequenced was PBMCs or a T cell subset sorted from them (not recorded which). The CDR3 protein is CASSLQGTPIGGYTF. Written as DNA, the CDR3 is TGTGCCAGCAGTTTACAAGGGACACCTATCGGGGGCTACACCTTC.